This T cell receptor (beta chain) came from a study of shared clonotypes between healthy human individuals. Study-wide results and caveats: The study found lower generation probabilities in non-shared clonotypes than in those shared by all four donors.

Turning to this clone: The antigen is unknown. A read error may account for a junction end that differs from germline.

Germline assignment: CDR1 SSHAT and CDR2 FNYEAQ (reference sequence). CDR3 size: 14 residues. There were no recent acute infections or vaccinations among the donors, who were healthy HIV-negative adults. Each sample came from a Caucasian adult donor living in Nashville, Tennessee. Subsets obtained from CD4+ cells comprised CD45RA+ naive and CD45RA-negative memory cells. The data were produced by immunoSEQ multiplex PCR, yet TCRdb's version contains in-frame clones alone and is incomplete. The table lists roughly 1.4 million clones, roughly 98.5% of them singletons. Sequencing was done on a sample of naive CD4+ T cells sorted from blood. As to subset: CD45RA+ positively selected. The chain links TRBV7-7 to TRBJ2-1; D might be TRBD1 (5 bases). The receptor was derived from a man aged 25 to 40 in good health. CDR3 nucleotide sequence: TGTGCTAGCAGCCACCAGGGTACCTACAATGAGCAGTTCTTC. Translation: CASSHQGTYNEQFF.